This note documents a single T cell receptor (beta chain) sequence. TCRdb analysed the 5' RACE reads with MiXCR anew, one entry per CDR3 protein. The data show hundreds of thousands of distinct CDR3 sequences, 15% to 20% seen once. These data come from a study of T-cell memory formation after mild COVID-19. Trimming stripped 3 bases from V and 3 bases from J, with 11 bases between. The CDR3 sequence is 14 residues long. Germline CDR1 is MGHRA and CDR2 is YSYEKL. The chain recombines TRBV4-1 with TRBJ1-2, with no clear D. Sequenced input: PBMCs or a T cell subset sorted from them (not recorded which). The sequence derives from an adult woman who had mild COVID-19 (a few samples of this study predate the infection). Cell type and time point are not known. DNA of the CDR3: TGCGCCAGCAGCCACACGGGGTGGCACTATGGCTACACCTTC. It is translated as CASSHTGWHYGYTF.